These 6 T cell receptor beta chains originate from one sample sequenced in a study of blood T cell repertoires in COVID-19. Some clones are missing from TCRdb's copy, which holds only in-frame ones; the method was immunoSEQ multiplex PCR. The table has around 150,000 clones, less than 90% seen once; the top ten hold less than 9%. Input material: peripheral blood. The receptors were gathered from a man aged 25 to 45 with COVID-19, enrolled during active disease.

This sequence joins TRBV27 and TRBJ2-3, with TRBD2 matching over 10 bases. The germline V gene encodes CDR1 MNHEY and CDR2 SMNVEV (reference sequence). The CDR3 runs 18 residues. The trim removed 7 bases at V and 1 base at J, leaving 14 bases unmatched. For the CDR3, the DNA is TGTGCCAGCACCCCCATTAATGGGCTAGCGGGGGGCACAGATACGCAGTATTTT. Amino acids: CASTPINGLAGGTDTQYF.

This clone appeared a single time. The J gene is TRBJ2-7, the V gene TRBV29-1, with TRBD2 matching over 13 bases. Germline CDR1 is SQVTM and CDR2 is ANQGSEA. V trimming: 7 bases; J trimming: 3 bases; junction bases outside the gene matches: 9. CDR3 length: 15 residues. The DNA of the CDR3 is TGCAGCGCTCGGACTAGCGGGAGTATCTTCTACGAGCAGTACTTC. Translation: CSARTSGSIFYEQYF.

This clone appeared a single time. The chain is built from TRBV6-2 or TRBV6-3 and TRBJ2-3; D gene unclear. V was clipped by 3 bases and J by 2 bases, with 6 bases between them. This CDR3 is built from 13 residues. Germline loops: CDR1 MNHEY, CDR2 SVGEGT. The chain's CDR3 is CASSYDTTDTQYF. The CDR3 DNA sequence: TGTGCCAGCAGTTATGACACCACAGATACGCAGTATTTT.

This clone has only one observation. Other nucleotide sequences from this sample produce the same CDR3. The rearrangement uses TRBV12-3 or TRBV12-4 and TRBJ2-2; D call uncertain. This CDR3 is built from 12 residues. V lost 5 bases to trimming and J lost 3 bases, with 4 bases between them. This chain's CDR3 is CASSRDTGELFF. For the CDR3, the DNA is TGTGCCAGCAGTCGGGACACCGGGGAGCTGTTTTTT.

The CDR3 DNA reads TGTGCCAGCAGCCCAATTAGCACAGGGAAGGACGGCTACACCTTC. Protein sequence: CASSPISTGKDGYTF. The chain links TRBV14 to TRBJ1-2; a possible D gene is TRBD1 (6 bases). The CDR3 totals 15 residues. CDR1 is SGHDN, CDR2 FVKESK, per germline. V lost 4 bases to trimming and J lost 8 bases, with 20 bases between them.

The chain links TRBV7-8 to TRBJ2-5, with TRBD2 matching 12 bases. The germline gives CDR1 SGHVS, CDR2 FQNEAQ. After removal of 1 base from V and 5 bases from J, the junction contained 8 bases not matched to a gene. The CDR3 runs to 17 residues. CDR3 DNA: TGTGCCAGCAGCTTAGAAAAGAGGACTAGCGGGACTGAGACCCAGTACTTC. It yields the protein CASSLEKRTSGTETQYF.